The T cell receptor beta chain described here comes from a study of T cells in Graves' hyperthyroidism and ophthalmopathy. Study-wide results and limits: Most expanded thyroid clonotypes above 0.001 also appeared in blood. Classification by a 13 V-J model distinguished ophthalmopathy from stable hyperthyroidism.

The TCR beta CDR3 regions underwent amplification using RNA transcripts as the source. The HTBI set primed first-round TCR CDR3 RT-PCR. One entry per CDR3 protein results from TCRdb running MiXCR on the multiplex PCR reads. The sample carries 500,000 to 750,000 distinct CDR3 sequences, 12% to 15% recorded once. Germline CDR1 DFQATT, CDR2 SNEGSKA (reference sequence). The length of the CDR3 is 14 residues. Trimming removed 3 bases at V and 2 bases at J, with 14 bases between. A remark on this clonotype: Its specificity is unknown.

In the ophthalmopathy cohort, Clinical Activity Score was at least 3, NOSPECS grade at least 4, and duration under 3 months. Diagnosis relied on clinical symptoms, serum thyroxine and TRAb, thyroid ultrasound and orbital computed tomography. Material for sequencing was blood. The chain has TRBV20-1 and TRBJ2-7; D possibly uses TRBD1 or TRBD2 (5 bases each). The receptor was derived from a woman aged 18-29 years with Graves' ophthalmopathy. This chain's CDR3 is CSASGLGTPYEQYF. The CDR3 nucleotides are TGCAGTGCTAGCGGCCTTGGGACCCCCTACGAGCAGTACTTC.